This T cell receptor (beta chain) originates from a study of T cell repertoires in cytomegalovirus infection. The CDR3 covers 13 residues. The J segment lost 10 bases and the V segment lost 4 bases, leaving 3 bases of the junction unmatched. Germline CDR1 reads SGHDN; CDR2 reads FVKESK. TCRdb used MiXCR to reprocess the reads, holding one entry per CDR3 protein. This table holds under 200,000 distinct CDR3 sequences, approximately 9.7% found once. Sequenced input: PBMCs. The sequence derives from a human donor in good health (CMV status not recorded). Some clones in this sample may be carry-over from other donors' samples. The chain carries TRBV14 and TRBJ1-6, with 8 bases aligning to TRBD1. CDR3 amino acids: CASSRQGSSPLHF. CDR3 nucleotides: TGTGCCAGCAGCCGACAGGGGTCCTCACCCCTCCACTTT.